This T cell receptor beta chain was recovered during a study of T-cell reconstitution after alpha-beta-depleted transplantation in children. There are 14 residues in the CDR3. Trimming shortened V by 5 bases and J by 1 base, and 10 bases separated the two germline ends. Germline V gene data show CDR1 as MDHEN and CDR2 as SYDVKM. In the case of this clonotype: Its matching antigen is unknown.

Regarding the study as a whole: A year had passed since transplant, and T-cell counts and diversity by then came mostly from newly produced T cells. For some patients, TCRbeta diversity was high at day 60 because of recipient T cells and thymic progenitors that survived. Several hundred expanded graft clones reportedly supplied alpha-beta T cells about two months after transplant.

Unique molecular identifiers were incorporated into the prepared TCRbeta library. Each CDR3 protein is one row after TCRdb ran MiXCR on the PCR reads. The sample consists of about 300,000 distinct CDR3 sequences, around a tenth of them appearing once. The sequence came from a boy less than two years old with acute myeloid leukemia, due to receive a stem cell transplant. Material: PBMCs, obtained before TCRalphabeta/CD19-depleted stem cell transplant. The chain has TRBV28 and TRBJ2-3; maybe TRBD1 (5 bases). The CDR3 reads CASSLIGGTDTQYF. The CDR3 DNA sequence: TGTGCCAGCAGTCTTATAGGGGGCACAGATACGCAGTATTTT. Together with reference TRBV28 and TRBJ2-3, the CDR3 gives the full variable domain: DVKVTQSSRYLVKRTGEKVFLECVQDMDHENMFWYRQDPGLGLRLIYFSYDVKMKEKGDIPEGYSVSREKKERFSLILESASTNQTSMYLCASSLIGGTDTQYFGPGTRLTVL.